The rows below give T cell receptor beta chains drawn from one sample of a study of naive and memory T cell subsets. TCRdb re-analysed the 5' RACE reads in MiXCR, keeping a single row per CDR3 protein. The repertoire holds about 32,000 distinct CDR3 sequences, about a sixth seen once, with roughly 2.6% in the top ten. The receptors here all came from a female donor in good health. CDR3s include the opening cysteine and the closing phenylalanine or tryptophan. The D gene is left open where the match is weak. Clone size is not always given. Where it is, it says once, few, many or a class for expanded clones.

CASSLIRDNPWNTGELFF,TGCGCCAGCAGTCTGATCCGGGACAACCCTTGGAACACCGGGGAGCTGTTTTTT,many,TRBV5-1,NA,TRBJ2-2
CSVEGPPGRELFF,TGCAGCGTTGAAGGGCCTCCGGGGAGGGAGCTGTTTTTT,many,TRBV29-1,NA,TRBJ2-2
CSAPTHNEQFF,TGCAGTGCTCCGACTCACAATGAGCAGTTCTTC,NA,TRBV20-1,NA,TRBJ2-1
CASSFRPLRTLGQTSNTEAFF,TGTGCCAGCAGCTTCCGACCTTTAAGAACCCTCGGGCAGACCTCGAACACTGAAGCTTTCTTT,NA,TRBV7-2,NA,TRBJ1-1
CSVGNRGGSPLHF,TGCAGCGTTGGAAACAGGGGAGGGTCACCCCTCCACTTT,NA,TRBV29-1,TRBD1,TRBJ1-6
CASSLYPQVNQPQHF,TGTGCCAGCAGCTTGTATCCTCAGGTTAATCAGCCCCAGCATTTT,many,TRBV5-8,NA,TRBJ1-5
CASSIGTGSNQPQHF,TGTGCCAGTAGTATCGGGACAGGGAGCAATCAGCCCCAGCATTTT,medium-sized,TRBV19,TRBD1,TRBJ1-5
CASSLGWGQGPYEQYF,TGCGCCAGCAGCTTGGGATGGGGACAGGGGCCCTACGAGCAGTACTTC,few,TRBV5-1,TRBD1,TRBJ2-7
CASSLDAGQGQPQHF,TGCGCCAGCAGCTTGGATGCGGGACAGGGTCAGCCCCAGCATTTT,many,TRBV5-1,TRBD1,TRBJ1-5
CASSRDRTGNTIYF,TGTGCCAGCAGCCGCGACAGGACTGGAAACACCATATATTTT,many,TRBV7-2,NA,TRBJ1-3
CSVSGVGGWNEQFF,TGCAGCGTTAGTGGGGTTGGGGGGTGGAATGAGCAGTTCTTC,many,TRBV29-1,NA,TRBJ2-1
CASSPSRQAYEQYF,TGTGCCAGCAGCCCTAGCAGGCAGGCCTACGAGCAGTACTTC,medium-sized,TRBV7-2,NA,TRBJ2-7
CASSLEGFTDTQYF,TGTGCCAGCAGCTTAGAGGGATTCACAGATACGCAGTATTTT,NA,TRBV11-2,NA,TRBJ2-3
CASSLDRGGGQPQHF,TGTGCCAGCAGTCTAGACAGGGGGGGGGGTCAGCCCCAGCATTTT,many,TRBV27,TRBD1,TRBJ1-5
CASRVVWDKSYEQYF,TGTGCCAGCAGGGTTGTGTGGGACAAGTCCTACGAGCAGTACTTC,few,TRBV6-1,NA,TRBJ2-7
CASSWDRGTDTQYF,TGTGCCAGCAGCTGGGACAGGGGTACAGATACGCAGTATTTT,NA,TRBV6-2/TRBV6-3,TRBD1,TRBJ2-3
CSARVGGGDEKLFF,TGCAGTGCTAGAGTGGGAGGAGGGGATGAAAAACTGTTTTTT,few,TRBV20-1,NA,TRBJ1-4
CAIRRGTAYEQYF,TGTGCCATCAGGCGAGGGACAGCCTACGAGCAGTACTTC,few,TRBV10-3,TRBD1,TRBJ2-7
CAIRDTRTEAFF,TGTGCCATCAGGGACACAAGGACTGAAGCTTTCTTT,NA,TRBV10-3,NA,TRBJ1-1
CASSRPNYGYTF,TGTGCCAGCTCACGACCCAACTATGGCTACACCTTC,few,TRBV18,NA,TRBJ1-2
CASSGDRLNTEAFF,TGTGCCAGCAGTGGGGACAGACTGAACACTGAAGCTTTCTTT,many,TRBV6-6,TRBD1,TRBJ1-1
CASSLVPNEQFF,TGTGCCAGCAGCTTAGTACCTAATGAGCAGTTCTTC,many,TRBV11-3,NA,TRBJ2-1
CASSLKGGTEAFF,TGTGCCAGCAGCTTGAAAGGGGGCACTGAAGCTTTCTTT,few,TRBV7-6,NA,TRBJ1-1
CSAREWTSSTDTQYF,TGCAGTGCTAGAGAATGGACGTCATCCACAGATACGCAGTATTTT,medium-sized,TRBV20-1,NA,TRBJ2-3
CASSLARGSQETQYF,TGTGCCAGCAGTTTGGCCCGGGGCTCTCAAGAGACCCAGTACTTC,NA,TRBV6-5,NA,TRBJ2-5
CASSLQQVSYEQYF,TGTGCCAGCAGCTTACAGCAAGTAAGCTACGAGCAGTACTTC,many,TRBV5-5,NA,TRBJ2-7
CSAKCVRVAFF,TGCAGTGCTAAGTGTGTCAGGGTTGCTTTCTTT,NA,TRBV20-1,NA,TRBJ1-1
CASSAGLAGLETQYF,TGCGCCAGCAGCGCCGGACTAGCGGGGCTGGAGACCCAGTACTTC,NA,TRBV5-1,TRBD2,TRBJ2-5
CASLSLAVGDTQYF,TGTGCCAGTCTAAGTCTCGCGGTTGGAGATACGCAGTATTTT,many,TRBV11-2,NA,TRBJ2-3
CASRGQGRTYEQYF,TGTGCCAGCAGAGGACAGGGAAGAACCTACGAGCAGTACTTC,few,TRBV6-1,TRBD1,TRBJ2-7
CASSLTGEGEAFF,TGTGCCAGCAGTTTAACGGGTGAAGGGGAAGCTTTCTTT,many,TRBV12-3/TRBV12-4,NA,TRBJ1-1
CASSLDSYTGANVLTF,TGTGCCAGCAGCCTTGACTCGTATACTGGGGCCAACGTCCTGACTTTC,medium-sized,TRBV11-2,NA,TRBJ2-6
CSARDRGEVTQYF,TGCAGTGCTAGGGACAGAGGCGAAGTTACGCAGTATTTT,many,TRBV20-1,NA,TRBJ2-3
CSFSHPSGANVLTF,TGCAGCTTCTCGCACCCCTCTGGGGCCAACGTCCTGACTTTC,many,TRBV29-1,NA,TRBJ2-6
CASSSRPGGPYEQYF,TGTGCCAGCAGTTCTCGCCCGGGGGGCCCCTACGAGCAGTACTTC,NA,TRBV28,NA,TRBJ2-7
CASSVDWADEQFF,TGTGCCAGCAGCGTGGACTGGGCGGATGAGCAGTTCTTC,many,TRBV5-6,NA,TRBJ2-1
CASSDHGGNQPQHF,TGTGCCAGCAGTGACCACGGGGGGAATCAGCCCCAGCATTTT,medium-sized,TRBV6-4,NA,TRBJ1-5
CASSSTSFSTDTQYF,TGTGCCAGCAGCTCGACTAGTTTTAGTACAGATACGCAGTATTTT,NA,TRBV7-8,NA,TRBJ2-3